At least ten counts were recorded for the clone carrying this T cell receptor beta chain. No antigen is known for it. Sequencing ends 3 residues short of the CDR3 end; the germline J gene provides the rest. Patients and controls were mostly of Caucasian heritage. Donors gave roughly 5 to 8 ml heparinized peripheral whole blood. Sequenced by immunoSEQ multiplex PCR; TCRdb stores in-frame clones only, minus some. Recorded here are about 30,000 clones, none singletons. CDR3 length: 16 residues. Germline CDR1 and CDR2: SGHTA and FQGNSA. Trimming took 0 bases from V and 1 from J, leaving 12 bases between them. This sample stems from a study of T cell clonality in common variable immunodeficiency. Notes on the study in general: CVID subjects had higher TCRbeta clonality than healthy controls, most marked in about a third. Fewer TCRbeta clones were shared among CVID subjects than controls.

Sequenced sample: peripheral blood mononuclear cells. This sequence joins TRBV7-2 and TRBJ1-2, with a tentative D call TRBD1 (6 bases). The receptor was derived from a person between 18 and 75 years old in good health. The DNA read from the CDR3 is TGTGCCAGCAGCTTAGCTACAGGGATCCTTAACTATGGC. This translates into CASSLATGILNYG. The CDR3 in full is CASSLATGILNYGYTF.